Listed below are T cell receptor beta chains from one sample, sequenced in a study of blood T cell repertoires in COVID-19. TCRdb's copy holds only in-frame clones and misses some; the assay was immunoSEQ multiplex PCR. Seen here are tens of thousands of clones, about 70% observed once, and the top ten hold less than 40%. Sample: peripheral blood. Receptor source: a woman aged 70-85 years with acute or convalescent COVID-19. Each CDR3 is given with its conserved first and last residue. Each record gives: CDR3 protein, CDR3 DNA, clone size, J gene, V gene, D gene. A D gene is named only where the DNA matches it firmly. Not every row has a clone size; where given, it reads once, few, many or a size class.

CDR3 protein: CASSSLAGASYNEQFF; CDR3 DNA: TGTGCCAGCAGCTCACTAGCGGGGGCTTCCTACAATGAGCAGTTCTTC; clone size: once; J gene: TRBJ2-1; V gene: TRBV11-2; D gene: TRBD2
CDR3 protein: CASSTSSGNTIYF; CDR3 DNA: TGTGCCAGCAGCACAAGCTCTGGAAACACCATATATTTT; clone size: -; J gene: TRBJ1-3; V gene: TRBV28; D gene: -
CDR3 protein: CASSRTENTGELFF; CDR3 DNA: TGTGCCAGCAGTCGGACTGAGAACACCGGGGAGCTGTTTTTT; clone size: -; J gene: TRBJ2-2; V gene: TRBV5-4; D gene: -
CDR3 protein: CASSLRQGVHNYGYTF; CDR3 DNA: TGTGCCAGCAGTTTGCGACAGGGGGTACATAACTATGGCTACACCTTC; clone size: -; J gene: TRBJ1-2; V gene: TRBV27; D gene: TRBD1
CDR3 protein: CASSQVQGATNTEAFF; CDR3 DNA: TGCGCCAGCAGCCAAGTGCAGGGCGCTACGAACACTGAAGCTTTCTTT; clone size: once; J gene: TRBJ1-1; V gene: TRBV4-1; D gene: -
CDR3 protein: CASSDLGGPQYF; CDR3 DNA: TGTGCCAGCAGTGACTTGGGGGGGCCCCAGTACTTC; clone size: -; J gene: TRBJ2-5; V gene: TRBV6-4; D gene: -
CDR3 protein: CASSHGEEAFF; CDR3 DNA: TGTGCCAGCAGCCATGGGGAGGAAGCTTTCTTT; clone size: -; J gene: TRBJ1-1; V gene: TRBV3-1/TRBV3-2; D gene: -
CDR3 protein: CASSPRGTDTQYF; CDR3 DNA: TGTGCCAGCAGCCCTCGGGGGACAGATACGCAGTATTTT; clone size: few; J gene: TRBJ2-3; V gene: TRBV9; D gene: -
CDR3 protein: CANLSDRAQNIQYF; CDR3 DNA: TGTGCCAACTTAAGCGACAGGGCCCAAAACATTCAGTACTTC; clone size: -; J gene: TRBJ2-4; V gene: TRBV21-1; D gene: -
CDR3 protein: CASSQDGLRWEQFF; CDR3 DNA: TGTGCCAGCAGCCAAGATGGTTTACGGTGGGAGCAGTTCTTC; clone size: few; J gene: TRBJ2-1; V gene: TRBV3-1/TRBV3-2; D gene: -
CDR3 protein: CASSNPSEGAAYEQYF; CDR3 DNA: TGTGCCAGTAGTAATCCCTCCGAAGGGGCCGCCTACGAGCAGTACTTC; clone size: few; J gene: TRBJ2-7; V gene: TRBV19; D gene: -
CDR3 protein: CASSSTGGNEQYF; CDR3 DNA: TGTGCCAGCAGCTCTACAGGGGGCAACGAGCAGTACTTC; clone size: many; J gene: TRBJ2-7; V gene: TRBV27; D gene: TRBD1
CDR3 protein: CASSPGGWSDTEAFF; CDR3 DNA: TGTGCCAGCAGCCCGGGGGGGTGGAGTGACACTGAAGCTTTCTTT; clone size: -; J gene: TRBJ1-1; V gene: TRBV6-2/TRBV6-3; D gene: -
CDR3 protein: CSVEVSKRLYNEQFF; CDR3 DNA: TGCAGCGTTGAAGTAAGTAAGCGTCTCTACAATGAGCAGTTCTTC; clone size: -; J gene: TRBJ2-1; V gene: TRBV29-1; D gene: -
CDR3 protein: CASSVREDSNTGELFF; CDR3 DNA: TGTGCCAGCAGCGTTCGTGAGGACAGTAACACCGGGGAGCTGTTTTTT; clone size: -; J gene: TRBJ2-2; V gene: TRBV9; D gene: -
CDR3 protein: CASSSGQRGGNTEAFF; CDR3 DNA: TGTGCCAGCAGCTCGGGACAGCGAGGGGGGAACACTGAAGCTTTCTTT; clone size: -; J gene: TRBJ1-1; V gene: TRBV5-5; D gene: TRBD1
CDR3 protein: CASSPPGGSGGNTIYF; CDR3 DNA: TGTGCCAGCAGTCCCCCGGGTGGGTCTGGTGGAAACACCATATATTTT; clone size: -; J gene: TRBJ1-3; V gene: TRBV28; D gene: -